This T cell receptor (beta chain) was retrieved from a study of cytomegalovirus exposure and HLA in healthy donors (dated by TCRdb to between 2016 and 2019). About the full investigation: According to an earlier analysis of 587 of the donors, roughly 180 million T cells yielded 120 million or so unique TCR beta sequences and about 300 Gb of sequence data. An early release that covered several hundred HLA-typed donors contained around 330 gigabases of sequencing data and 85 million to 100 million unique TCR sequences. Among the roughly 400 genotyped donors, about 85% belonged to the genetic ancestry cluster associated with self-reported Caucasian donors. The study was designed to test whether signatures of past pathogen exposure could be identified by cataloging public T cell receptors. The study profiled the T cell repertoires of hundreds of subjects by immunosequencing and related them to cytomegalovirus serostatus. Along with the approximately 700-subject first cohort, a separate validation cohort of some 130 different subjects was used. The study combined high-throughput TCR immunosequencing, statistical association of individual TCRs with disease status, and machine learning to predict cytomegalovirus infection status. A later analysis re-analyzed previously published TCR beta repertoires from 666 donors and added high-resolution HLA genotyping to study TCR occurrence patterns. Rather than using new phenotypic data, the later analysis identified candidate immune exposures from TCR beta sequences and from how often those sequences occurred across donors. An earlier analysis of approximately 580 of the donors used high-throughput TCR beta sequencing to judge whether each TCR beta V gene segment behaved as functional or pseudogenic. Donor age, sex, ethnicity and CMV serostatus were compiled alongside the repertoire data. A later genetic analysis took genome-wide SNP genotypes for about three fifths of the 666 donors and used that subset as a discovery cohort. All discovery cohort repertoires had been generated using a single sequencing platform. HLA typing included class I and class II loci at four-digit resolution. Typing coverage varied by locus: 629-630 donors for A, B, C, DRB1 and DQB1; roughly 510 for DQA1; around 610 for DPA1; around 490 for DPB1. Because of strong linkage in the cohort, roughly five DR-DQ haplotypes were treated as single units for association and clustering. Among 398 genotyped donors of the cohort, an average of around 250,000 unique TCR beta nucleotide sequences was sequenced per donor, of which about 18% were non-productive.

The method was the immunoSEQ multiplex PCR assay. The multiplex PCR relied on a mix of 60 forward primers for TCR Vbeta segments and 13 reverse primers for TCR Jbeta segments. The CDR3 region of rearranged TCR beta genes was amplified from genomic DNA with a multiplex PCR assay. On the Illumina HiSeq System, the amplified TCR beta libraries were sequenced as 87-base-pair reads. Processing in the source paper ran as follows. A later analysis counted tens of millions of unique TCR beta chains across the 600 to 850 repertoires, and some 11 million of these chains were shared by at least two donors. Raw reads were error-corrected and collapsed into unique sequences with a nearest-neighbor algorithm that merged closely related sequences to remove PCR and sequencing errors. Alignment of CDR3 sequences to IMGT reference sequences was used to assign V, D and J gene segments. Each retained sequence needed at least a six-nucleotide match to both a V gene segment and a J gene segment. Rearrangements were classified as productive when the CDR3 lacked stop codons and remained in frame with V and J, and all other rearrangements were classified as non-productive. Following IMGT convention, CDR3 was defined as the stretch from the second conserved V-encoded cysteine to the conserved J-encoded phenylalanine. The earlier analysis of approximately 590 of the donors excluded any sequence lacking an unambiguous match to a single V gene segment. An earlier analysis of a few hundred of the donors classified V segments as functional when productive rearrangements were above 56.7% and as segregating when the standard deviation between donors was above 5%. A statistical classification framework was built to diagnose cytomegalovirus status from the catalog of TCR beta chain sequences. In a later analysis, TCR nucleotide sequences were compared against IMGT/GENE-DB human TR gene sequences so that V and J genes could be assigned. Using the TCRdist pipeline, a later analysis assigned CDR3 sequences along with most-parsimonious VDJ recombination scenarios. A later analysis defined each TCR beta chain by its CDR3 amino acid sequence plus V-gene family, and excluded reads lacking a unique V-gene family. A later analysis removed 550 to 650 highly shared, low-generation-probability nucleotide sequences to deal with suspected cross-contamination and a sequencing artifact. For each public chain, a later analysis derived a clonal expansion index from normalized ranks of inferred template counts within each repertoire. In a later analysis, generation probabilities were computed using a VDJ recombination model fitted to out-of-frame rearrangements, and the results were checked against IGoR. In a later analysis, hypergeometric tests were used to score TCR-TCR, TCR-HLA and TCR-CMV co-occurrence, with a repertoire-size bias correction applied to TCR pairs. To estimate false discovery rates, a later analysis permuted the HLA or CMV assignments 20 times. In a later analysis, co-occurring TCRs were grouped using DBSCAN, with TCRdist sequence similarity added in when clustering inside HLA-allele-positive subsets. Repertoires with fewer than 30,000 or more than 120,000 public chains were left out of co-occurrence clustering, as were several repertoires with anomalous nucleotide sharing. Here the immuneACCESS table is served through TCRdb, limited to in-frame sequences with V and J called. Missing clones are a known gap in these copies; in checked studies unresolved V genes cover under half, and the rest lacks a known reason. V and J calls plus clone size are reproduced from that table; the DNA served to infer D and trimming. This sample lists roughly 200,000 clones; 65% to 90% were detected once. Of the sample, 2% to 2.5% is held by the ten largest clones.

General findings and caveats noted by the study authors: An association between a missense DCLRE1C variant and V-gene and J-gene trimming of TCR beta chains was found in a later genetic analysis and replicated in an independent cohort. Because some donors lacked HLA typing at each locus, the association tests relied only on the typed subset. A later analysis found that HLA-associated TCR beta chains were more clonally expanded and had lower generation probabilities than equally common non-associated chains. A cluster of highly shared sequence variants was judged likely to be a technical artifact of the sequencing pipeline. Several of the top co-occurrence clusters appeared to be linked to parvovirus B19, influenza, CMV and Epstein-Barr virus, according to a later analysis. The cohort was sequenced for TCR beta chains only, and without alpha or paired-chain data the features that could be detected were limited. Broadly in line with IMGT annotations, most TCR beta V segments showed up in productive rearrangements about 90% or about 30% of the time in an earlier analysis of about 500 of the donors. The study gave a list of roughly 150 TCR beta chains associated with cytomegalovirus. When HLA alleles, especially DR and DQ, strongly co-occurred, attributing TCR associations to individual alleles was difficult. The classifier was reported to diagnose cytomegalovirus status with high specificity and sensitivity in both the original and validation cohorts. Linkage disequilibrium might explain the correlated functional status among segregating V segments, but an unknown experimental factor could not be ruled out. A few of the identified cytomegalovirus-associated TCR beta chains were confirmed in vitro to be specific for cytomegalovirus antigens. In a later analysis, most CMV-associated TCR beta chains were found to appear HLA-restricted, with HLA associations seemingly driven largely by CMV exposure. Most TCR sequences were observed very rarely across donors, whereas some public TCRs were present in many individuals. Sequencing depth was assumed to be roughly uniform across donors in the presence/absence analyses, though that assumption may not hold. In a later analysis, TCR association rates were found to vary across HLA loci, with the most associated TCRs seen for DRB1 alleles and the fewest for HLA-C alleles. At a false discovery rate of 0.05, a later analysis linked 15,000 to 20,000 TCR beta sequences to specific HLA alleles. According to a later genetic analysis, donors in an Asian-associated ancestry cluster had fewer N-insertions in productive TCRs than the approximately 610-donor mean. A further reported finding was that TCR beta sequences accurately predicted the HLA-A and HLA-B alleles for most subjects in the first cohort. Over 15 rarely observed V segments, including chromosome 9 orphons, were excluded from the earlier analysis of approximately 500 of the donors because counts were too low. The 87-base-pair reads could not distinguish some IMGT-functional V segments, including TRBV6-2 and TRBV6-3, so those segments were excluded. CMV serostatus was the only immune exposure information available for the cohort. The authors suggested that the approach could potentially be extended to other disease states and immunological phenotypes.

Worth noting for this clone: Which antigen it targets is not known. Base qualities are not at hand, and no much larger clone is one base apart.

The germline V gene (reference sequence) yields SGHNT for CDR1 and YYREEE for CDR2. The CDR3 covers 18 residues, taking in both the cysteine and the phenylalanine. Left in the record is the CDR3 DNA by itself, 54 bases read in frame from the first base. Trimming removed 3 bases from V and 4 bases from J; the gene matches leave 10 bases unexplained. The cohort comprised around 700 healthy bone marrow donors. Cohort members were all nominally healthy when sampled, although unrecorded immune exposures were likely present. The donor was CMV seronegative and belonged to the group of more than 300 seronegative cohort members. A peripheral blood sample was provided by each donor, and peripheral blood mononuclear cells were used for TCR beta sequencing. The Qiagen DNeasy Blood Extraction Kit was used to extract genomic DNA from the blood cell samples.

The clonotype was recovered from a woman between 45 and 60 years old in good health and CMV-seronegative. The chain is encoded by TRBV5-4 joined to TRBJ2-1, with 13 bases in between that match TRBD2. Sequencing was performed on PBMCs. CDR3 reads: CASSSYGTSGTKYNEQFF. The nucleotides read TGTGCCAGCAGCTCATACGGGACTAGCGGGACCAAATACAATGAGCAGTTCTTC.